This T cell receptor beta chain was profiled in a study of OX40 agonist ivuxolimab in advanced cancers. Study in general: The patients' treatment was ivuxolimab, an agonistic anti-OX40 (CD134) antibody. One hepatocellular carcinoma and a couple of cutaneous melanoma patients partially responded.

Generated by immunoSEQ multiplex PCR, the TCRdb table keeps only in-frame clones and is missing some. The sample lists about 96,000 clones; approximately 84% were seen once. The CDR3 runs to 14 residues. The germline V gene encodes CDR1 MNHNS and CDR2 SASEGT. Trimming took off 6 bases at V and 0 bases at J, with 11 bases between the two ends. Specimen: CD4+ or CD8+ T cells sorted from blood, collected in a trial of the OX40 agonist ivuxolimab. This TCR came from an adult with an advanced solid tumor such as melanoma, head and neck, liver or kidney cancer. The J gene is TRBJ1-1, the V gene TRBV6-1; possibly TRBD1 for D (6 bases). CDR3 nucleotides: TGTGCCAGCAGCCAGGGACACCTGAACACTGAAGCTTTCTTT. It is translated as CASSQGHLNTEAFF.